Listed below are T cell receptor beta chains from one sample, sequenced in a study of CD8+ T cells in alopecia areata. Only in-frame clones appear in the TCRdb table, and some are missing; sequencing was by immunoSEQ multiplex PCR. The sample comprises about 210,000 clones, roughly 66% of which are singletons, and around 1.3% rests with the top ten. This sample comprised CD4+ T cells sorted from blood, obtained between weeks 43 and 45, from a patient treated with tofacitinib. These receptors originate from a human donor with alopecia areata. Both conserved end residues are part of each CDR3.

J | V | CDR3
TRBJ2-7 | TRBV18 | CASSPLGTASYEQYF
TRBJ2-7 | TRBV29-1 | CSVAVASGGTSEQYF
TRBJ2-1 | TRBV4-3 | CASSQDSGRVNNEQFF
TRBJ1-2 | TRBV29-1 | CSVEDQSGYTF
TRBJ2-2 | TRBV5-1 | CASSSRGANTGELFF
TRBJ1-2 | TRBV23-1 | CASSRRSYGYTF
TRBJ1-2 | TRBV4-3 | CASSQELGPARTGGEVYGYTF
TRBJ1-4 | TRBV9 | CASSVAPGQENEKLFF
TRBJ2-7 | TRBV29-1 | CSVGTGTGSYEQYF
TRBJ2-3 | TRBV7-9 | CASTQTDTQYF
TRBJ2-6 | TRBV7-6 | CASSLASGGAGTNVLTF
TRBJ2-7 | TRBV7-8 | CASSNRASGFWGEQYF
TRBJ1-6 | TRBV5-6 | CASSPTGRDSPLHF
TRBJ1-6 | TRBV9 | CASSGVGTDLYNSPLHF
TRBJ1-1 | TRBV29-1 | CSVAGGNTEAFF
TRBJ1-1 | TRBV7-6 | CASSLSFYTEAFF